Included here is one T cell receptor beta chain sequence, with context. Its antigen has not been determined. Base qualities are not recorded, but no much larger clone differs from it by a single base. The immunoSEQ Assay, a bias-controlled multiplex PCR, was used to amplify TCRbeta CDR3 regions from genomic DNA. In the authors' own workflow: Within the assay, amplification of reference gene primers was used to estimate how many nucleated cells each sample contained. Sequence reads were collapsed and filtered to measure the absolute abundance of every unique TCRbeta CDR3 rearrangement. For each sample, productive Simpson clonality was calculated by taking the square root of Simpson's diversity index across productive rearrangements. TCRdb carries this immuneACCESS record with in-frame sequences only. Its versions omit some clonotypes, under half of them owing to an unresolved V gene in the studies checked, with the rest unexplained. Clone size and V and J calls were adopted from that table, with D and trimming inferred from the DNA. This sample lists 72,000 or so clones; 70% to 85% were detected once. Roughly 15% of the sample rests with the top ten.

Whole blood was collected in K2EDTA tubes by collaborating institutions according to the institutions' own protocols. Collaborator samples were shipped for TCRbeta analysis as frozen whole blood, isolated PBMCs, or DNA extracted from either sample type. Sequences MRHNA (CDR1) and SNTAGT (CDR2) are obtained from the germline V gene. Its CDR3 holds 16 amino acids, cysteine through phenylalanine. Just the 48-base CDR3 DNA is kept, in frame starting at base 1. The germline V and J ends show losses of 8 bases and 0 bases respectively, and no gene match explains 10 bases of the junction. The data belong to a study of blood T cell repertoires in COVID-19 (TCRdb year 2020). At the level of the whole study: Samples covering the acute and convalescent phases of COVID-19 were provided by collaborators in the United States, Italy and Spain. Subjects who had been exposed to COVID-19, were actively infected with it, or had recovered from it provided the deeply sampled blood TCRbeta repertoires that made up the dataset. The repertoires were released in a freely available public database meant as a resource for research on the immune response to SARS-CoV-2. The prospective study material was composed of cDNA or gDNA derived from T cells, B-cell-depleted T cells, or PBMCs. The samples were drawn from the first 160 participants of the ongoing ImmuneRACE study and from under 1,500 subjects provided by 6 global collaborators. A de-identified subject ID, COVID-19 status, age in years and sex were almost always included in the sample metadata. Where available, HLA class I and class II types were obtained from metadata supplied by the sample provider rather than from assay-based typing.

Summary of the overall study and its limitations: Clinical and demographic metadata were provided uncurated, with the amount varying by source and participant.

The source of this sequence is an older man with active COVID-19. Recombination connected TRBV6-4 to TRBJ1-1; 9 junctional bases match TRBD1. The specimen sequenced was peripheral blood. The CDR3 reads as follows: CASRPLTGGMNTEAFF. In nucleotides, the sequence is TGTGCCAGCCGACCTCTCACAGGGGGCATGAACACTGAAGCTTTCTTT.